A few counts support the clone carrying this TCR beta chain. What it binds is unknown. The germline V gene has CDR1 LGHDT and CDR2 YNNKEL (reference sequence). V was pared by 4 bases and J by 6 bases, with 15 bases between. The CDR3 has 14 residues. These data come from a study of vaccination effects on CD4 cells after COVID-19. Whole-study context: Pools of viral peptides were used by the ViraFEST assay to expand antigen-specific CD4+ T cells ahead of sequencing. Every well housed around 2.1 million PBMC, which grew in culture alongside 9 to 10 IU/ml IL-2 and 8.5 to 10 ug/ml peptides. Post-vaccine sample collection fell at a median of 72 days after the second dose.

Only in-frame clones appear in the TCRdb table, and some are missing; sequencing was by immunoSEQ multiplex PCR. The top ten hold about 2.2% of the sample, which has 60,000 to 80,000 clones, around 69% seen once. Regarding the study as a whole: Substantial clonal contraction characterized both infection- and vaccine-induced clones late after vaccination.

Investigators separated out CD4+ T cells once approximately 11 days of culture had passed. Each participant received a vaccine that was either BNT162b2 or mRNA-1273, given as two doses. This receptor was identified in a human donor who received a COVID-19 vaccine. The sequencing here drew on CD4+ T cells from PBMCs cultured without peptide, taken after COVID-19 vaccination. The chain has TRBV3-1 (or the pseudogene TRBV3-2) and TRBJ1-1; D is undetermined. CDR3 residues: CASSPWPSPAEAFF. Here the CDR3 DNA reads TGTGCCAGCAGCCCATGGCCATCACCGGCTGAAGCTTTCTTT.